Below are 19 T cell receptor beta chains sequenced from a single sample in a study of cytomegalovirus exposure and HLA in healthy donors. Primers for the PCR totalled 60 Vbeta and 13 Jbeta. This table comes from immunoSEQ multiplex PCR, and its TCRdb copy is limited to in-frame clones, with some not included. Here the sample spans 220,000 or so clones, roughly four fifths being singletons. Material: PBMCs. The receptor set was obtained from a middle-aged woman in good health and CMV-seronegative.

This chain uses TRBV7-9 with TRBJ2-3; 7 bases fit TRBD1. The V gene end was trimmed by 0 bases and the J gene end by 0 bases; junction bases not matched to a gene: 6. In germline, CDR1 is SEHNR, CDR2 FQNEAQ (reference sequence). The CDR3 loop spans 17 amino acids. The CDR3 loop is CASSLARQGFSTDTQYF. The CDR3 DNA follows: TGTGCCAGCAGCTTAGCCCGACAGGGTTTTAGCACAGATACGCAGTATTTT.

This chain joins TRBV6-1 and TRBJ1-2; D remains unclear. The CDR3 sequence is 14 residues long. Trimming shortened V by 6 bases and J by 3 bases, and 14 bases separated the two germline ends. CDR1 and CDR2 (germline): MNHNS, SASEGT. Here the CDR3 reads CASRLDPDDYGYTF. The CDR3 region has the DNA TGTGCCAGCAGACTAGACCCAGATGACTATGGCTACACCTTC.

This clone was detected only once. The chain joins TRBV5-1 to TRBJ1-4; D not resolved. There are 14 residues in the CDR3. V was clipped by 0 bases and J by 0 bases, with 3 bases between them. Germline V gene sequence: CDR1 SGHRS, CDR2 YFSETQ. CDR3 bases: TGCGCCAGCAGCTTGGTCTCAACTAATGAAAAACTGTTTTTT. Translation gives CASSLVSTNEKLFF.

This chain joins TRBV5-1 and TRBJ2-5; 11 bases agree with TRBD2. The CDR3 has 15 amino acids. In germline, CDR1 is SGHRS, CDR2 YFSETQ. With V trimmed by 0 bases and J by 4 bases, 2 bases remained unmatched. Written as DNA, the CDR3 is TGCGCCAGCAGCTTGGGACTAGCGGGAACAGAGACCCAGTACTTC. Its protein is CASSLGLAGTETQYF.

V gene TRBV19 combines with J gene TRBJ1-1; D ambiguous. The CDR3 extends over 13 amino acids. The germline gives CDR1 LNHDA, CDR2 SQIVND (reference sequence). Trimming left V 3 bases short and J 7 bases short, with 12 bases between. CDR3: CASSMGSTLEAFF. DNA of the CDR3: TGTGCCAGTAGTATGGGCAGCACTCTTGAAGCTTTCTTT. The full variable domain, with the rest looked up from reference TRBV19 and TRBJ1-1, is DGGITQSPKYLFRKEGQNVTLSCEQNLNHDAMYWYRQDPGQGLRLIYYSQIVNDFQKGDIAEGYSVSREKKESFPLTVTSAQKNPTAFYLCASSMGSTLEAFFGQGTRLTVV.

The gene calls are TRBV18 and TRBJ1-1, with D maybe TRBD1 (6 bases). The CDR3 is 15 amino acids. The V end lost 1 base, the J end lost 3 bases, and 12 bases lay between the germline ends. Looked up from germline, CDR1 is KGHSH and CDR2 is LQKENI. CDR3 residues: CASSPRRTAYTEAFF. The CDR3 DNA reads as TGTGCCAGCTCACCACGCAGGACAGCTTACACTGAAGCTTTCTTT.

This clone appeared once. The chain links TRBV7-9 to TRBJ2-7; 9 bases are shared with TRBD1. This CDR3 comprises 16 residues. CDR1 and CDR2 (germline): SEHNR, FQNEAQ (reference sequence). V dropped 7 bases and J dropped 5; count of bases not matched to a gene: 15. For the CDR3, the DNA is TGTGCCAGCACCCGAGTCGGGGACAGGGAAGGGAACGAGCAGTACTTC. Translated, it gives CASTRVGDREGNEQYF. Using reference TRBV7-9 and TRBJ2-7 for the parts outside the CDR3, the full variable domain is DTGVSQNPRHKITKRGQNVTFRCDPISEHNRLYWYRQTLGQGPEFLTYFQNEAQLEKSRLLSDRFSAERPKGSFSTLEIQRTEQGDSAMYLCASTRVGDREGNEQYFGPGTRLTVT.

The CDR3 nucleotides read TGTGCCAGTAGTATAACTTGGCGGGAGGCAGCCTACGAGCAGTACTTC. Its translation is CASSITWREAAYEQYF. This chain uses TRBV19 with TRBJ2-7, with 8 bases fitting TRBD2. CDR3 length equals 16 residues. Trimming at V came to 2 bases and at J to 2 bases, leaving 8 bases not matched to a gene. The germline V gene has CDR1 LNHDA and CDR2 SQIVND (reference sequence).

The V gene is TRBV5-1, the J gene TRBJ2-3; 12 nucleotides line up with TRBD2. The junction had 0 bases not matched to a gene; V was cut back by 0 bases and J by 4 bases. CDR3 length: 15 amino acids. CDR1 SGHRS and CDR2 YFSETQ come from the germline V gene. The CDR3 region has the DNA TGCGCCAGCAGCTTGGGACTAGCGGGAGCAGATACGCAGTATTTT. Translated: CASSLGLAGADTQYF.

This clone was observed once. J is TRBJ2-7 and V is TRBV5-5; perhaps TRBD2 as D (7 bases). The germline V gene encodes CDR1 SGHKS and CDR2 YYEKEE (reference sequence). V was cut by 5 bases and J by 2 bases, with 14 bases left in between. This CDR3 spans 14 amino acids. The DNA of the CDR3 is TGTGCCAGCAGGGGGGGGCAGGGCCCCTACGAGCAGTACTTC. It yields the protein CASRGGQGPYEQYF.

The chain has TRBV5-6 and TRBJ1-1; unclear D gene. From germline, CDR1 is SGHDT and CDR2 YYEEEE. The CDR3 has 14 residues. V was clipped by 0 bases and J by 2 bases, with 8 bases between them. CDR3 DNA sequence: TGTGCCAGCAGCTTGGTCACGGGAAACACTGAAGCTTTCTTT. Protein product: CASSLVTGNTEAFF.

The chain joins TRBV5-1 to TRBJ2-3, with 9 positions matching TRBD1. The junction had 5 bases not matched to a gene; V was cut back by 3 bases and J by 3 bases. The CDR3 extends over 15 amino acids. The germline V gene encodes CDR1 SGHRS and CDR2 YFSETQ. CDR3 bases: TGCGCCAGCAGCTCGACAGGGGGTGTGACAGATACGCAGTATTTT. Translation: CASSSTGGVTDTQYF.

In its sample, this clone was seen a few times. V and J are TRBV6-6 and TRBJ1-3; D is unclear. V lost 5 bases and J 4 bases, leaving 3 bases between the germline ends. CDR1 is MNHNY and CDR2 is SVGAGI in the germline V gene (reference sequence). The CDR3 runs to 11 residues. For the CDR3, the DNA is TGTGCCAGCAGTCAGGGAAACACCATATATTTT. Residues: CASSQGNTIYF.

The V call is TRBV6-5, the J call TRBJ2-5, with TRBD2 matching 13 bases. The CDR3 is 14 residues long. V gave up 2 bases and J gave up 13 bases; unmatched junction bases: 7. Germline-derived CDR1 and CDR2 are MNHEY and SVGAGI. The CDR3 here is CASSYPGTSGKLYF. The CDR3, as DNA: TGTGCCAGCAGTTACCCCGGGACTAGCGGGAAGCTGTACTTC.

The rearrangement uses TRBV11-2 and TRBJ2-4, with 12 bases lining up with TRBD1. Germline CDR1 reads SGHAT; CDR2 reads FQNNGV. The length of the CDR3 is 15 residues. V lost 1 base, J lost 7 bases, and 2 bases stayed unmatched. The CDR3 DNA follows: TGTGCCAGCAGCTTAGCCGGGACAGGGGGCAACATTCAGTACTTC. Protein: CASSLAGTGGNIQYF.

The chain employs TRBV5-4 and TRBJ1-1, with a weak D call TRBD1 (5 bases). CDR1 is SGHNT and CDR2 is YYREEE in the germline V gene (reference sequence). CDR3 length: 15 amino acids. V was clipped by 0 bases and J by 0 bases, with 9 bases between them. In nucleotides, the CDR3 is TGTGCCAGCAGCTTGGAGGCAGGGATGAACACTGAAGCTTTCTTT. Its protein product is CASSLEAGMNTEAFF.

The chain is built from TRBV29-1 and TRBJ1-1, with D tentatively TRBD1 (5 bases). The germline gives CDR1 SQVTM, CDR2 ANQGSEA. V was cut by 5 bases and J by 5 bases, with 15 bases left in between. The CDR3 length is 13 residues. Here the CDR3 reads CSVIGGARTEAFF. The DNA for the CDR3 is TGCAGCGTTATTGGTGGGGCTCGTACTGAAGCTTTCTTT.

As concerns this clone: The same CDR3 can be traced to other DNA sequences in this sample. The chain joins TRBV30 to TRBJ1-2; TRBD1 aligns across 7 bases. The CDR3 sequence is 14 residues long. The germline CDR1 and CDR2 sequences are GTSNPN and SVGIG (reference sequence). The junction had 9 bases not matched to a gene; V was cut back by 4 bases and J by 4 bases. This chain's CDR3 is CAWTSKGDSYGYTF. Here the CDR3 DNA reads TGTGCCTGGACGTCTAAAGGGGACAGCTATGGCTACACCTTC.

This chain uses TRBV18 with TRBJ1-1; a possible D gene is TRBD1 (5 bases). V lost 4 bases and J 4 bases, leaving 16 bases between the germline ends. In germline, CDR1 is KGHSH, CDR2 LQKENI. This CDR3 spans 15 amino acids. The CDR3 is CASSLPNQRGTEAFF. The CDR3 nucleotides are TGTGCCAGCTCACTCCCAAATCAAAGGGGCACTGAAGCTTTCTTT.